The 19 T cell receptor beta chains presented below share a single source sample, sequenced in a study of vaccination effects on CD4 cells after COVID-19. In the ViraFEST assay, antigen-specific CD4+ clonotypes were identified by expansion after peptide-pool stimulation. Following culture for approximately ten days, CD4+ T cells were isolated. The repertoire was sequenced with immunoSEQ multiplex PCR; TCRdb's copy has only in-frame clones and lacks some. The sample includes over 50,000 clones, 80% to 90% of them seen just once. These receptors' antigens are unknown. The sequences come from CD4+ T cells from PBMCs cultured with HCoV-229E spike peptides, collected before COVID-19 vaccination. The receptors were gathered from a human donor who received a COVID-19 vaccine.

The chain links TRBV5-6 to TRBJ2-1; no reliable D call. Germline-derived CDR1 and CDR2 are SGHDT and YYEEEE. Trimming pared 3 bases from V and 4 bases from J, leaving 14 bases between. CDR3 length: 15 amino acids. Here the CDR3 reads CASSWPIGLYNEQFF. The CDR3 coding sequence is TGTGCCAGCAGCTGGCCCATCGGGCTGTACAATGAGCAGTTCTTC.

The chain carries TRBV12-5 and TRBJ2-7; D might be TRBD2 (5 bases). The CDR3 spans 16 residues. Germline V lookup: CDR1 LGHNT, CDR2 FRNRAP. Trimming stripped 0 bases from V and 2 bases from J, with 14 bases between. CDR3 residues: CASGLVRAEGTYEQYV. CDR3 nucleotide sequence: TGTGCTAGTGGTTTGGTACGAGCCGAGGGTACCTACGAGCAGTACGTC.

This clone appeared once. V usage is TRBV7-3 and J usage is TRBJ2-5; D is unresolved. There are 14 residues in the CDR3. Germline CDR1 and CDR2: SGHTA and FQGTGA. Between the trimmed V and J ends, which lost 2 bases and 4 bases, there was a span of 11 bases. The chain's CDR3 is CASSLGPSGETQYF. The CDR3 DNA sequence: TGTGCCAGCAGCTTAGGGCCCTCGGGAGAGACCCAGTACTTC.

This chain links TRBV5-6 with TRBJ2-7, with D maybe TRBD2 (5 bases). The V and J ends lost 4 bases and 7 bases respectively, with 18 bases between them. CDR3 size: 14 residues. Germline V CDR1 and CDR2: SGHDT, YYEEEE. CDR3 nucleotide sequence: TGTGCCAGCAGCACAGTGAAGGGATCGGGGGAGCAGTACGTC. Protein: CASSTVKGSGEQYV.

This clone was seen only a few times. The chain employs TRBV6-5 and TRBJ1-2, with D unclear. The CDR3 extends over 14 amino acids. V shed 4 bases and J shed 4 bases, with 13 bases lying between them. Germline values: CDR1 MNHEY, CDR2 SVGAGI. CDR3 DNA: TGTGCCAGCAGTTCAAACCTCATTTCCTATGGCTACACCTTC. This encodes CASSSNLISYGYTF.

Details on this clone: The germline gene is not matched at one end of the junction; a read error may be the cause. The chain recombines TRBV5-1 with TRBJ2-5, with 11 nucleotides matching TRBD2. The CDR3 runs 16 residues. CDR1 and CDR2 (germline): SGHRS, YFSETQ. The CDR3 spells CASRLGTSGTQETQYF. CDR3 nucleotide sequence: TGCGCCAGCAGGTTGGGGACTAGCGGCACCCAAGAGACCCAGTACTTC. The whole variable domain, remainder taken from reference TRBV5-1 and TRBJ2-5, is KAGVTQTPRYLIKTRGQQVTLSCSPISGHRSVSWYQQTPGQGLQFLFEYFSETQRNKGNFPGRFSGRQFSNSRSEMNVSTLELGDSALYLCASRLGTSGTQETQYFGPGTRLLVL.

The chain couples TRBV4-2 to TRBJ2-5, with TRBD2 matching 12 bases. Per germline, CDR1 LGHNA and CDR2 YNFKEQ. V was pared by 5 bases and J by 5 bases, with 9 bases of the junction left unmatched. The CDR3 covers 16 residues. The CDR3 DNA follows: TGTGCCAGCAGCTTTCGACTAGCGGGGGATTGGGAGACCCAGTACTTC. Translation gives CASSFRLAGDWETQYF.

This clone came up once. V and J are TRBV19 and TRBJ2-4; maybe TRBD1 (6 bases). Germline V lookup: CDR1 LNHDA, CDR2 SQIVND (reference sequence). Trimming cost V 2 bases and J 1 base, with 15 bases left between them. The CDR3 spans 17 residues. Written as DNA, the CDR3 is TGTGCCAGTAGTATACAAGGCAGGGGTGGGGCCAAAAACATTCAGTACTTC. This codes for CASSIQGRGGAKNIQYF. Drawing the rest from reference TRBV19 and TRBJ2-4, the complete variable domain is DGGITQSPKYLFRKEGQNVTLSCEQNLNHDAMYWYRQDPGQGLRLIYYSQIVNDFQKGDIAEGYSVSREKKESFPLTVTSAQKNPTAFYLCASSIQGRGGAKNIQYFGAGTRLSVL.

CDR3 amino acids: CASSSTRSNTEAFF. The CDR3, as DNA: TGTGCCAGCAGCTCCACGCGGTCAAACACTGAAGCTTTCTTT. The chain links TRBV6-2 or TRBV6-3 to TRBJ1-1; no clear D gene. Germline assignment: CDR1 MNHEY and CDR2 SVGEGT. This CDR3 has 14 amino acids. Trimming cost V 6 bases and J 2 bases, with 13 bases left between them.

The genes are TRBV6-5 and TRBJ2-3; D may be TRBD2 (7 bases). CDR1 and CDR2 from the germline V gene are MNHEY and SVGAGI. The CDR3 sequence is 16 residues long. Trimming removed 0 bases from V and 2 bases from J, with 12 bases in between. CDR3 DNA: TGTGCCAGCAGTTACTCGCCCCGGGGGGCCACAGATACGCAGTATTTT. This gives the protein CASSYSPRGATDTQYF.

V usage is TRBV12-5 and J usage is TRBJ2-1; 9 bases are a match to TRBD1. The ends lost 5 bases at V and 9 bases at J; junction bases unmatched: 8. CDR1 LGHNT and CDR2 FRNRAP come from the germline V gene. CDR3 length equals 14 residues. CDR3 sequence reads: CASGKGQGSGEQFF. The CDR3 DNA reads as TGTGCTAGTGGTAAGGGACAGGGATCCGGTGAGCAGTTCTTC.

The gene calls are TRBV27 and TRBJ2-5; the D gene could be TRBD1 or TRBD2 (5 bases each). The ends were cut back, 6 bases at V and 3 bases at J, with 14 bases in the middle. There are 14 residues in the CDR3. Germline V CDR1 and CDR2: MNHEY, SMNVEV (reference sequence). The CDR3 nucleotides are TGTGCCAGCAGAGTTCGAGGGGCTGAAGAGACCCAGTACTTC. It is translated as CASRVRGAEETQYF.

V gene TRBV7-2 combines with J gene TRBJ2-4; possibly TRBD1 or TRBD2 for D (5 bases each). CDR1 and CDR2 (germline): SGHTA, FQGNSA. The CDR3 contains 17 residues. V was trimmed by 0 bases and J by 0 bases, leaving 12 bases between them. CDR3 bases: TGTGCCAGCAGCTTAGCGCTTGGGGGAAGAGCCAAAAACATTCAGTACTTC. It translates to CASSLALGGRAKNIQYF.

V usage is TRBV5-5 and J usage is TRBJ1-4; D possibly corresponds to TRBD1 (6 bases). V lost 7 bases and J lost 3, with 13 bases in between. CDR3 length equals 14 residues. Germline assignment: CDR1 SGHKS and CDR2 YYEKEE (reference sequence). The CDR3 coding sequence is TGTGCCAGCGGCCAAGGGGGGTCTAATGAAAAACTGTTTTTT. It encodes CASGQGGSNEKLFF.

J is TRBJ1-1 and V is TRBV5-6; D not certain. CDR1 and CDR2 (germline): SGHDT, YYEEEE. The CDR3 contains 15 residues. Trimming removed 0 bases from V and 8 bases from J, with 17 bases in between. The CDR3 DNA follows: TGTGCCAGCAGCTTGGTCGGGATGCAAAGAAGAGAAGCTTTCTTT. Translating it yields CASSLVGMQRREAFF.

This chain links TRBV5-1 with TRBJ2-3, with 9 positions matching TRBD1. Germline-derived CDR1 and CDR2 are SGHRS and YFSETQ. The ends lost 5 bases at V and 6 bases at J; junction bases unmatched: 13. This CDR3 has 16 residues. The CDR3 sequence: CASRSSGTGFDDTQYF. CDR3 nucleotide sequence: TGCGCCAGCAGAAGTTCGGGGACAGGGTTCGACGATACGCAGTATTTT.

This chain connects TRBV5-8 to TRBJ1-1, with 7 bases that match TRBD1. Looked up from germline, CDR1 is SGHTS and CDR2 is YDEGEE. J lost 4 bases, V lost 5 bases, and 8 bases had no gene match. CDR3 length: 14 residues. The CDR3 DNA reads as TGTGCCAGCAGTCGACAGGGATGGGGCACTGAAGCTTTCTTT. Translating gives CASSRQGWGTEAFF.

The V gene is TRBV6-5, the J gene TRBJ2-6; D is unresolved. This CDR3 has 15 residues. CDR1 and CDR2 (germline): MNHEY, SVGAGI. The V and J ends lost 0 bases and 2 bases respectively, with 5 bases between them. The CDR3 spells CASSYSGPGANVLTF. The CDR3 nucleotides read TGTGCCAGCAGTTACTCCGGGCCTGGGGCCAACGTCCTGACTTTC.

The chain links TRBV6-1 to TRBJ1-4; D call uncertain. Germline CDR1 and CDR2: MNHNS and SASEGT. V gave up 0 bases and J gave up 3 bases, with 8 bases separating them. The CDR3 spans 15 residues. The CDR3 region has the DNA TGTGCCAGCAGTGAAGCGGCGGGTTCTAATGAAAAACTGTTTTTT. Its protein product is CASSEAAGSNEKLFF.